Listed below are T cell receptor beta chains from one sample, sequenced in a study of cytomegalovirus exposure and HLA in healthy donors. The protocol was immunoSEQ multiplex PCR, while the TCRdb copy is restricted to in-frame clones and leaves out a portion. This sample carries about 170,000 clones, about 85% of them seen once, and the ten largest clones take 1%. The material sequenced was PBMCs. Every receptor here comes from a boy younger than 10 in good health and CMV-seronegative. The CDR3 runs from the conserved cysteine through the conserved F or W. The order of the fields is clone size, J gene, D gene, V gene, CDR3 protein, CDR3 DNA. The D gene is left open where the match is weak. Where a row states a size, it is once, few, many or the class of an expanded clone; other rows omit it.

.	TRBJ2-7	.	TRBV2	CASSLVDTYYEQYF	TGTGCCAGCAGTCTTGTAGACACCTACTACGAGCAGTACTTC
.	TRBJ1-1	.	TRBV21-1	CASSKEGDSTAFF	TGTGCCAGCAGCAAAGAGGGGGATTCCACAGCTTTCTTT
.	TRBJ1-5	TRBD1	TRBV19	CASSPRDRGLREPQHF	TGTGCCAGTAGCCCCAGGGACAGGGGGCTTCGGGAGCCCCAGCATTTT
.	TRBJ1-1	TRBD1	TRBV30	CAWSYRGKGAFF	TGTGCCTGGAGTTACAGGGGTAAGGGAGCTTTCTTT
.	TRBJ2-1	TRBD1	TRBV7-8	CASSTIWDSYNEQFF	TGTGCCAGCAGTACAATTTGGGACAGCTACAATGAGCAGTTCTTC
.	TRBJ1-2	.	TRBV19	CASSIAGGIHGYTF	TGTGCCAGTAGTATAGCCGGGGGGATTCATGGCTACACCTTC
.	TRBJ1-1	TRBD1	TRBV11-3	CASSRQGITEAFF	TGTGCCAGCAGTCGACAGGGAATCACTGAAGCTTTCTTT
few	TRBJ1-2	.	TRBV7-9	CASSLDNGYTF	TGTGCCAGCAGCTTAGACAATGGCTACACCTTC
.	TRBJ2-7	TRBD1	TRBV6-6	CASSYPGTVYEQYF	TGTGCCAGCAGTTACCCCGGGACAGTCTACGAGCAGTACTTC
.	TRBJ2-3	TRBD1	TRBV5-1	CASSLQGAITDTQYF	TGCGCCAGCAGCTTGCAGGGGGCGATCACAGATACGCAGTATTTT
once	TRBJ1-4	.	TRBV19	CASSIGFATNEKLFF	TGTGCCAGTAGTATCGGGTTTGCAACTAATGAAAAACTGTTTTTT
.	TRBJ1-4	TRBD1	TRBV5-5	CASSSGQGNEKLFF	TGTGCCAGCAGCTCGGGACAGGGGAATGAAAAACTGTTTTTT
.	TRBJ2-2	.	TRBV6-6	CASSYPLGASTGELFF	TGTGCCAGCAGTTACCCTCTGGGGGCCAGCACCGGGGAGCTGTTTTTT
.	TRBJ2-1	.	TRBV25-1	CASSYGSSYNEQFF	TGTGCCAGCAGTTATGGGAGCTCCTACAATGAGCAGTTCTTC
.	TRBJ2-5	.	TRBV9	CASSLMEGMGETQYF	TGTGCCAGCAGCTTGATGGAGGGGATGGGAGAGACCCAGTACTTC
.	TRBJ2-1	.	TRBV5-1	CASSSNNYNEQFF	TGCGCCAGCAGCTCTAATAATTACAATGAGCAGTTCTTC
.	TRBJ2-5	.	TRBV28	CASSLLGQGIEETQYF	TGTGCCAGCAGTTTGCTTGGGCAGGGGATAGAAGAGACCCAGTACTTC
.	TRBJ2-7	TRBD2	TRBV5-4	CASSSSEWTSRGNEQYF	TGTGCCAGCAGCTCATCGGAATGGACTAGCCGAGGAAACGAGCAGTACTTC
.	TRBJ2-5	.	TRBV18	CASSPLGAGKETQYF	TGTGCCAGCTCACCACTAGGAGCAGGGAAAGAGACCCAGTACTTC
.	TRBJ2-5	TRBD1	TRBV6-5	CASREGARETQYF	TGTGCCAGCAGAGAGGGGGCGCGGGAGACCCAGTACTTC
.	TRBJ2-5	.	TRBV7-8	CASSRQDYQETQYF	TGTGCCAGCAGCAGACAGGACTACCAAGAGACCCAGTACTTC
.	TRBJ2-7	TRBD1	TRBV28	CASSLPGQGSYEQYF	TGTGCCAGCAGTTTACCCGGACAGGGTTCCTACGAGCAGTACTTC
.	TRBJ1-6	.	TRBV7-9	CASSLSGNGSPLHF	TGTGCCAGCAGCTTATCAGGGAACGGTTCACCCCTCCACTTT
.	TRBJ1-1	TRBD1	TRBV5-1	CASSWTFNRGEWNTEAFF	TGCGCCAGCAGCTGGACGTTTAACAGGGGAGAGTGGAACACTGAAGCTTTCTTT
.	TRBJ2-1	.	TRBV9	CASSPEYNEQFF	TGTGCCAGCAGCCCGGAGTACAATGAGCAGTTCTTC
few	TRBJ1-2	.	TRBV5-1	CASSLQEANYGYTF	TGCGCCAGCAGCTTGCAGGAGGCGAACTATGGCTACACCTTC
.	TRBJ2-1	TRBD2	TRBV6-4	CASSGGAGGPDEQFF	TGTGCCAGCAGTGGGGGAGCGGGAGGGCCGGATGAGCAGTTCTTC
.	TRBJ1-4	.	TRBV6-4	CASSDSPGPQGELFF	TGTGCCAGCAGTGACTCTCCGGGCCCCCAGGGCGAACTGTTTTTT
few	TRBJ1-3	TRBD1	TRBV10-1	CASSENRDRLSSGNTIYF	TGCGCCAGCAGTGAGAACCGGGACAGGTTGAGCTCTGGAAACACCATATATTTT
.	TRBJ1-4	.	TRBV18	CASSPPWAGKNEKLFF	TGTGCCAGCTCACCACCGTGGGCAGGAAAGAATGAAAAACTGTTTTTT
.	TRBJ2-1	.	TRBV6-5	CASSYETGRNEQFF	TGTGCCAGCAGTTACGAGACAGGGAGGAATGAGCAGTTCTTC
.	TRBJ2-7	TRBD1	TRBV6-6	CASTFSGQGNYEQYF	TGTGCCAGCACGTTCTCGGGACAGGGGAACTACGAGCAGTACTTC
.	TRBJ1-2	.	TRBV27	CASSPKPRQIYGYTF	TGTGCCAGCAGTCCAAAGCCCCGACAGATTTATGGCTACACCTTC
few	TRBJ1-2	TRBD1	TRBV5-6	CASSLAGTEVYGYTF	TGTGCCAGCAGCTTGGCTGGGACAGAAGTCTATGGCTACACCTTC
.	TRBJ1-1	TRBD1	TRBV4-2	CASSQTGTGECAAFF	TGTGCCAGCAGCCAAACCGGGACAGGGGAGTGTGCAGCTTTCTTT
.	TRBJ2-1	TRBD1	TRBV6-5	CASSLLDRDGEQFF	TGTGCCAGCAGTCTGCTCGACAGGGACGGCGAGCAGTTCTTC
.	TRBJ2-2	TRBD1	TRBV29-1	CSAGRTGDNTGELFF	TGCAGCGCAGGACGGACAGGGGACAACACCGGGGAGCTGTTTTTT
once	TRBJ2-7	TRBD2	TRBV6-1	CASSELAGEQYEQYF	TGTGCCAGCAGTGAATTAGCGGGGGAGCAATACGAGCAGTACTTC
.	TRBJ2-4	TRBD2	TRBV15	CATSRWGTSGSWTKNIQYF	TGTGCCACCAGCAGATGGGGGACTAGCGGGAGTTGGACCAAAAACATTCAGTACTTC
.	TRBJ2-1	TRBD2	TRBV7-9	CASSPPYSGGGDNEQFF	TGTGCCAGCAGCCCCCCTTATAGCGGGGGGGGAGACAATGAGCAGTTCTTC
.	TRBJ2-2	TRBD1	TRBV7-9	CASSFRQGYTGELFF	TGTGCCAGCAGCTTTCGACAGGGTTACACCGGGGAGCTGTTTTTT
.	TRBJ2-1	TRBD2	TRBV4-1	CASSLAGSYNEQFF	TGCGCCAGCAGTCTAGCGGGGTCCTACAATGAGCAGTTCTTC
.	TRBJ2-1	.	TRBV19	CASRHQRGFNEQFF	TGTGCCAGTAGACACCAACGGGGGTTCAATGAGCAGTTCTTC
.	TRBJ2-7	.	TRBV10-2	CASSGVAEGLYEQYF	TGCGCCAGCAGTGGGGTAGCGGAGGGCCTCTACGAGCAGTACTTC
.	TRBJ2-5	.	TRBV25-1	CASSESRVEETQYF	TGTGCCAGCAGTGAATCCAGGGTGGAGGAGACCCAGTACTTC
.	TRBJ1-3	.	TRBV6-5	CASCGRSGNTIYF	TGTGCCAGTTGTGGGCGCTCTGGAAACACCATATATTTT
few	TRBJ2-5	TRBD1	TRBV6-4	CASSDSSGQGIILETQYF	TGTGCCAGCAGTGACTCATCGGGACAGGGGATTATCCTTGAGACCCAGTACTTC